These 16 T cell receptor beta chains were sequenced from one sample in a study of Ad26.COV2.S vaccination and SARS-CoV-2 variants (dated by TCRdb to about 2021). The treatment or condition label corresponds to: 19 received Ad26.COV2.S at low or high dose, single or two shots; about 5 received placebo; per-sample allocation not given. For vaccine and placebo recipients, repertoires were sequenced using samples collected on day 63 after the first injection. The library relied on the immunoSEQ multiplex PCR assay. The table comes from immuneACCESS by way of TCRdb, which keeps in-frame sequences with V and J called. Part of the clones is missing from these tables; in studies checked, under half for an unresolved V gene and the rest for unknown reasons. The table for this sample lists about 480,000 clones; roughly 89% of them were counted only once. Of the sample, roughly 12% is held by the ten largest clones.

The sample was peripheral blood, taken in a trial of Ad26.COV2.S vaccine versus placebo. These receptors came from a person between 18 and 60 years old who received the Ad26.COV2.S COVID-19 vaccine or a placebo.

The chain combines TRBV5-1 with TRBJ2-3, with 8 bases lining up with TRBD2. The CDR3 is 16 residues long. V gave up 0 bases and J gave up 2 bases; unmatched junction bases: 5. Germline assignment: CDR1 SGHRS and CDR2 YFSETQ. The CDR3 bases are TGCGCCAGCAGCTTGGTGGGCGGGAGGAACACAGATACGCAGTATTTT. This codes for CASSLVGGRNTDTQYF. The entire variable domain, with the rest obtained from reference TRBV5-1 and TRBJ2-3, is as follows: KAGVTQTPRYLIKTRGQQVTLSCSPISGHRSVSWYQQTPGQGLQFLFEYFSETQRNKGNFPGRFSGRQFSNSRSEMNVSTLELGDSALYLCASSLVGGRNTDTQYFGPGTRLTVL.

V is TRBV5-1 and J is TRBJ1-5; weak D call: TRBD1 (5 bases). CDR3 size: 15 residues. Looked up from germline, CDR1 is SGHRS and CDR2 is YFSETQ. Trimming took 0 bases from V and 0 from J, leaving 7 bases between them. The CDR3 DNA reads TGCGCCAGCAGCTTGGAGGGGAATAGCAATCAGCCCCAGCATTTT. Protein product: CASSLEGNSNQPQHF.

The V call is TRBV28, the J call TRBJ1-2, with D tentatively TRBD1 (6 bases). The CDR3 extends over 12 amino acids. The germline gives CDR1 MDHEN, CDR2 SYDVKM. V lost 7 bases, J lost 7 bases, and 13 bases lay in between. CDR3 loop: CASTPGVRGYTF. In nucleotides, the CDR3 is TGTGCCAGCACTCCAGGGGTGCGTGGCTACACCTTC.

The genes are TRBV20-1 and TRBJ2-1, with D perhaps TRBD1 (5 bases). The CDR3 has 13 residues. Per the germline V gene, CDR1 is DFQATT and CDR2 is SNEGSKA (reference sequence). With 6 bases removed from V and 7 bases from J, the gap between germline ends came to 16 bases. The CDR3, as DNA: TGCAGTGCCAGTCAGGGAACGAAGAATGAGCAGTTCTTC. Its protein is CSASQGTKNEQFF.

The rearrangement links TRBV30 to TRBJ1-1; D unclear. Trimming took off 1 base at V and 0 bases at J, with 6 bases between the two ends. The CDR3 covers 13 residues. Germline lookup yields CDR1 GTSNPN and CDR2 SVGIG (reference sequence). CDR3 sequence (DNA): TGTGCCTGGAGTGCCTCAGTGAACACTGAAGCTTTCTTT. It yields the protein CAWSASVNTEAFF.

This sequence joins TRBV7-8 and TRBJ1-2; 7 bases align to TRBD1. The germline gives CDR1 SGHVS, CDR2 FQNEAQ. The length of the CDR3 is 14 residues. J was trimmed by 8 bases and V by 1 base; bases with no gene match: 7. CDR3 region: CASSLGDRVRGYTF. CDR3 DNA: TGTGCCAGCAGCTTAGGAGACAGGGTGAGAGGCTACACCTTC.

V is TRBV7-3 and J is TRBJ2-1; D uncertain. This CDR3 is built from 12 residues. With 11 bases removed from V and 5 bases from J, the gap between germline ends came to 13 bases. Germline loops: CDR1 SGHTA, CDR2 FQGTGA. The CDR3 loop reads CAGRGIHNEQFF. The CDR3 DNA sequence: TGTGCCGGACGAGGCATCCACAATGAGCAGTTCTTC.

The rearrangement uses TRBV20-1 and TRBJ2-5; no clear D gene. CDR1 is DFQATT, CDR2 SNEGSKA, per germline (reference sequence). This CDR3 comprises 11 residues. The V end was cut by 6 bases, the J end by 5 bases, with 10 bases between. CDR3 bases: TGCAGTGCCCTGCCTTTGGAGACCCAGTACTTC. Protein product: CSALPLETQYF.

The J gene is TRBJ1-2, the V gene TRBV12-3 or TRBV12-4; D uncertain. The CDR3 is 12 amino acids. V lost 3 bases to trimming and J lost 5 bases, with 7 bases between them. CDR3 sequence reads: CASSLTEYGYTF. CDR3 in DNA: TGTGCCAGCAGTTTGACCGAGTATGGCTACACCTTC.

CDR3 coding DNA: TGTGCCAGCAGCTTACCCGAGTACGAGCAGTACTTC. Protein product: CASSLPEYEQYF. The chain carries TRBV7-9 and TRBJ2-7; unclear D gene. V lost 2 bases and J 4 bases, leaving 6 bases between the germline ends. Germline V CDR1 and CDR2: SEHNR, FQNEAQ (reference sequence). The CDR3 is 12 amino acids.

The rearrangement links TRBV11-2 to TRBJ1-2; no clear D gene. V lost 5 bases and J lost 8, with 15 bases in between. CDR3 size: 13 residues. Per germline, CDR1 SGHAT and CDR2 FQNNGV. The CDR3 nucleotides are TGTGCCAGCAGCAGTTGGGAGGGTACGGGCTACACCTTC. It codes for CASSSWEGTGYTF.

V gene TRBV7-8 combines with J gene TRBJ2-2; the match to TRBD2 covers 12 bases. Unmatched junction bases numbered 3, after V lost 1 base and J lost 6 bases. Germline V gives CDR1 SGHVS, CDR2 FQNEAQ. The CDR3 loop spans 16 amino acids. The CDR3 region is CASSLVRLAGAGELFF. The CDR3 nucleotides read TGTGCCAGCAGCTTAGTCCGACTAGCGGGAGCCGGGGAGCTGTTTTTT.

This chain connects TRBV7-3 to TRBJ2-1; tentatively, D is TRBD1 or TRBD2 (5 bases each). V was clipped by 5 bases and J by 0 bases, with 14 bases between them. The CDR3 spans 16 residues. Germline V gives CDR1 SGHTA, CDR2 FQGTGA. The CDR3 bases are TGTGCCAGCAGCCCACGGTGGGGGTCCTCCTACAATGAGCAGTTCTTC. It encodes CASSPRWGSSYNEQFF.

The chain employs TRBV19 and TRBJ2-3; the D gene is possibly TRBD2 (6 bases). The germline V gene has CDR1 LNHDA and CDR2 SQIVND (reference sequence). V lost 5 bases and J lost 3, with 15 bases in between. The CDR3 has 15 residues. CDR3: CASSGVGRWTDTQYF. As DNA, the CDR3 is TGTGCCAGTAGTGGAGTGGGGAGGTGGACAGATACGCAGTATTTT.

The table lists this clone with a count of one. V and J are TRBV2 and TRBJ2-3; no reliable D call. Trimming pared 5 bases from V and 2 bases from J, leaving 8 bases between. CDR1 SNHLY and CDR2 FYNNEI come from the germline V gene. This CDR3 comprises 13 residues. The CDR3 loop is CASSRPPTDTQYF. The CDR3 bases are TGTGCCAGCAGTCGGCCCCCCACAGATACGCAGTATTTT.

The rearrangement joins TRBV9 to TRBJ1-1; D is undetermined. The V gene lost 2 bases and the J gene lost 0 bases, with 8 bases spanning the gap. The germline V gene encodes CDR1 SGDLS and CDR2 YYNGEE. The CDR3 contains 14 residues. The CDR3 reads CASSVTPMNTEAFF. CDR3 nucleotides: TGTGCCAGCAGCGTGACCCCGATGAACACTGAAGCTTTCTTT.